This TCR beta chain was observed in a study of blood T cell repertoires in COVID-19. Data came from immunoSEQ multiplex PCR; TCRdb stores just in-frame clones and leaves some out. In the table there are under 500,000 clones, approximately 90% of which are singletons. Cohort assignment relied on participant-reported clinical history. Sequencing was done on a sample of PBMCs or T cells enriched from blood (not recorded which). This sequence originates from a man aged 30-40 years who had recovered from COVID-19.

CDR3 in amino acids: CASSPGLAGNTDTQYF. The CDR3 coding sequence is TGTGCCAGCAGCCCAGGACTAGCGGGGAACACAGATACGCAGTATTTT. The gene calls are TRBV9 and TRBJ2-3, with TRBD2 matching 12 bases. The ends lost 4 bases at V and 2 bases at J; junction bases unmatched: 5. The V gene's germline CDR1 is SGDLS and CDR2 YYNGEE. The CDR3 sequence is 16 residues long.